These T cell receptor beta chains were read from a single sample in a study of blood T cell repertoires in COVID-19. Assay used: immunoSEQ multiplex PCR; TCRdb lists only in-frame clones, some missing. The sample gives 140,000 to 150,000 clones, over 80% of which show up once; 11% is in the top ten. The sample consisted of PBMCs or T cells enriched from blood (not recorded which). The origin of the receptors is a man in his 60s who had recovered from COVID-19. CDR3s include the opening cysteine and the closing phenylalanine or tryptophan. D genes are given only for firm matches. Clone size is given for some rows only: seen once, a few or many times, or a class if the clone is expanded.

clone_size	v_call	d_call	j_call	cdr3_nt	cdr3_aa
-	TRBV9	TRBD1	TRBJ2-6	TGTGCCAGCAGCGTAGGAATCAGGGGGCCTGGGGCCAACGTCCTGACTTTC	CASSVGIRGPGANVLTF
-	TRBV6-5	TRBD2	TRBJ2-2	TGTGCCAGCAAACGACTAGCCGGCACCGGGGAGCTGTTTTTT	CASKRLAGTGELFF
-	TRBV30	-	TRBJ1-5	TGTGCCTGGAGCGGCACCGACAGGCTTCAGCCCCAGCATTTT	CAWSGTDRLQPQHF
-	TRBV5-5	-	TRBJ2-2	TGTGCCAGCACCACGGGGTACCTGAACACCGGGGAGCTGTTTTTT	CASTTGYLNTGELFF
-	TRBV2	-	TRBJ2-7	TGTGCCAGCAGACCGAGGGCCGGTTACGAGCAGTACTTC	CASRPRAGYEQYF
-	TRBV2	-	TRBJ2-5	TGTGCCAGCACTACCGGGCAGGGCCAGTACTTC	CASTTGQGQYF
few	TRBV3-1/TRBV3-2	TRBD2	TRBJ2-7	TGTGCCAGCAGCCAAGGGCCGGGAGGTCAGTTCGAGCAGTACTTC	CASSQGPGGQFEQYF
-	TRBV5-1	-	TRBJ1-5	TGCGCCAGCAGCACACGCGGGGAAGGTCAGCCCCAGCATTTT	CASSTRGEGQPQHF
-	TRBV14	TRBD1	TRBJ1-1	TGTGCCAGCAGCCAGAGGACAGGGGCGAACACTGAAGCTTTCTTT	CASSQRTGANTEAFF
-	TRBV6-5	-	TRBJ2-3	TGTGCCAGCAGTTACATCGGCCCAGGGGGGGATACGCAGTATTTT	CASSYIGPGGDTQYF
-	TRBV27	TRBD2	TRBJ2-3	TGTGCCAGCAGTCCTTGGACTAGCGGGAGCTCAAATACGCAGTATTTT	CASSPWTSGSSNTQYF
-	TRBV2	-	TRBJ2-3	TGTGCCAGCAGCAACACAGATACGCAGTATTTT	CASSNTDTQYF
-	TRBV6-4	TRBD1	TRBJ1-2	TGTGCCAGCAGTCCGGGACAGGGTGGCTACACCTTC	CASSPGQGGYTF
-	TRBV10-1	TRBD2	TRBJ2-1	TGCGCCAGCAGTGAAATAGCGGGGGTAACATACAATGAGCAGTTCTTC	CASSEIAGVTYNEQFF
-	TRBV20-1	TRBD2	TRBJ2-1	TGCAGCATCGGGAGGGGCTATGAGCAGTTCTTC	CSIGRGYEQFF
-	TRBV28	-	TRBJ1-1	TGTGCCAGCAGTTCTGAGGGGGGGGGCAACACTGAAGCTTTCTTT	CASSSEGGGNTEAFF
few	TRBV5-4	TRBD1	TRBJ1-5	TGTGCCAGCAGCCCGGACAGGGGGGTAGATCAGCCCCAGCATTTT	CASSPDRGVDQPQHF
-	TRBV29-1	TRBD2	TRBJ2-2	TGCAGCGTTGGGAGCGGGGGCGCTCCCGGGGAGCTGTTTTTT	CSVGSGGAPGELFF
-	TRBV4-1	TRBD2	TRBJ2-1	TGCGCCAGCAGCGCCACTAGCGGGAGTGGAAATGAGCAGTTCTTC	CASSATSGSGNEQFF
once	TRBV11-2	-	TRBJ2-7	TGTGCCAGCAGCTTAGTATGGGGCCGCGAGCAGTACTTC	CASSLVWGREQYF
once	TRBV7-9	TRBD1	TRBJ2-7	TGTGCCAGCAGCTTAGCGCCCGGGACAGGGAGGAACGAGCAGTACTTC	CASSLAPGTGRNEQYF
-	TRBV4-2	-	TRBJ2-7	TGTGCCAGCAGCCGACAAACCGGGAGAGCCTACGAGCAGTACTTC	CASSRQTGRAYEQYF
once	TRBV5-1	TRBD1	TRBJ1-6	TGCGCCAGCAGCCAAGGACAGGGGGCCCATAATTCACCCCTCCACTTT	CASSQGQGAHNSPLHF
few	TRBV2	-	TRBJ1-1	TGTGCCAGCATCGGGACACTGACCCGGAACACTGAAGCTTTCTTT	CASIGTLTRNTEAFF
once	TRBV27	TRBD1	TRBJ2-1	TGTGCCAGCAGTTTAGTGGCAGGGGGATTCGGTGAGCAGTTCTTC	CASSLVAGGFGEQFF
-	TRBV12-5	TRBD2	TRBJ2-1	TGTGCTAGTGCCCCCCCTCCGGGAGGTCATGAGCAGTTCTTC	CASAPPPGGHEQFF
-	TRBV29-1	-	TRBJ2-7	TGCAGCGCCAGGCTTGGGACTGAATTTGGTGAGCAGTACTTC	CSARLGTEFGEQYF
-	TRBV5-1	-	TRBJ2-7	TGCGCCAGCAGCTCAACCTACGAGCAGTACTTC	CASSSTYEQYF
-	TRBV28	TRBD1	TRBJ2-2	TGTGCCAGCAGTTTCCGGGGACAGGGTTTTACCACCGGGGAGCTGTTTTTT	CASSFRGQGFTTGELFF
-	TRBV10-1	TRBD2	TRBJ2-2	TGCGCCAGCAGACCGGGACTAGCGACCGGGGAGCTGTTTTTT	CASRPGLATGELFF
-	TRBV10-2	TRBD1	TRBJ1-3	TGCGCCAGCAGTGACGGGACAGGCATGGCTGGAAACACCATATATTTT	CASSDGTGMAGNTIYF
once	TRBV27	TRBD1	TRBJ2-7	TGTGCCAGCAGTTGGGCGGACAGGGTCGAAGAGCAGTACTTC	CASSWADRVEEQYF
-	TRBV7-4	TRBD1	TRBJ2-5	TGTGCCAGCAGCTGGGACAGGCTGCCACTCCAAGAGACCCAGTACTTC	CASSWDRLPLQETQYF
-	TRBV28	-	TRBJ1-5	TGTGCCAGCAGTTCTCATCAGCCCCAGCATTTT	CASSSHQPQHF
-	TRBV29-1	TRBD2	TRBJ2-7	TGCAGCGTTCTTAGCGGGCCTTACGAGCAGTACTTC	CSVLSGPYEQYF
-	TRBV29-1	-	TRBJ1-5	TGCAGCGCTACGAGTGTTGGCAATCAGCCCCAGCATTTT	CSATSVGNQPQHF
few	TRBV11-2	TRBD1	TRBJ1-2	TGTGCCAGCAGCTTGAACAGGGGGCAATCCGGCTACACCTTC	CASSLNRGQSGYTF
-	TRBV19	TRBD1	TRBJ2-2	TGTGCCAGTAGAGAGGGGGCTCACCTTCCTGGGGAGCTGTTTTTT	CASREGAHLPGELFF
few	TRBV7-2	-	TRBJ1-1	TGTGCCAGCAGCTTCGACCGGGAGACTGAAGCTTTCTTT	CASSFDRETEAFF
once	TRBV4-2	-	TRBJ1-6	TGTGCCAGCAGCCAAGATCGGGGAACACCCCTCCACTTT	CASSQDRGTPLHF
-	TRBV27	-	TRBJ1-5	TGTGCCAGCAGCGAGCTTGGTAGCAATCAGCCCCAGCATTTT	CASSELGSNQPQHF
-	TRBV19	-	TRBJ1-1	TGTGCCAGTAGTACCGTGAACACTGAAGCTTTCTTT	CASSTVNTEAFF
-	TRBV19	-	TRBJ2-1	TGTGCCAGTAGTATTAGTGGTGGGGCAGGCCATGAGCAGTTCTTC	CASSISGGAGHEQFF
-	TRBV9	TRBD2	TRBJ2-1	TGTGCCAGCAGCGTAAATACCTTAGCGGGAGAATCCTTTAATGAGCAGTTCTTC	CASSVNTLAGESFNEQFF
-	TRBV6-4	-	TRBJ1-1	TGTGCCAGCAGTGCCCATGAGGGCACTGAAGCTTTCTTT	CASSAHEGTEAFF
-	TRBV9	-	TRBJ2-6	TGTGCCAGCAGCGTAGCTTATGGGGCCAACGTCCTGACTTTC	CASSVAYGANVLTF
-	TRBV19	-	TRBJ1-1	TGTGCCAGTAGTCCAGGGTCGGGCATTATCACTGAAGCTTTCTTT	CASSPGSGIITEAFF
once	TRBV6-5	TRBD1	TRBJ2-3	TGTGCCAGCAGCCTGGGACAGCTTAGCACAGATACGCAGTATTTT	CASSLGQLSTDTQYF